Following are 23 T cell receptor beta chains from one sample sequenced in a study of cytomegalovirus exposure and HLA in healthy donors. Researchers ran the PCR with 60 Vbeta and 13 Jbeta primers. Assay: immunoSEQ multiplex PCR; the TCRdb copy retains only in-frame clones and omits some. The data hold 200,000 to 250,000 clones, with over 65% observed a single time. The sample consisted of PBMCs. The receptors here all came from a human donor in good health.

The chain couples TRBV9 to TRBJ2-1, with a possible D match to TRBD2 (5 bases). Trimming pared 4 bases from V and 2 bases from J, leaving 13 bases between. Germline CDR1 and CDR2: SGDLS and YYNGEE. The CDR3 sequence is 15 residues long. The CDR3 DNA reads as TGTGCCAGCAGCCCCGGGATACCGCCCTACAATGAGCAGTTCTTC. Translating gives CASSPGIPPYNEQFF.

The chain couples TRBV21-1 to TRBJ2-1; the DNA was not used to check the table's D call, TRBD1. TRBV21-1 is a listed pseudogene. CDR3 length: 14 amino acids. The CDR3: CASAPVILGPGKFF. The CDR3 coding sequence is TGTGCCAGCGCCCCAGTGATCTTGGGTCCAGGGAAGTTCTTC.

CDR3 in amino acids: CARSPPWEPHTDTQYF. The CDR3 DNA is TGTGCCAGAAGCCCCCCTTGGGAGCCACACACAGATACGCAGTATTTT. The chain recombines TRBV5-3 with TRBJ2-3; D is possibly TRBD2 (5 bases). TRBV5-3 is designated an ORF whose function remains uncertain. The V end was cut by 4 bases, the J end by 2 bases, with 17 bases between. This CDR3 is 16 amino acids long.

The rearrangement uses TRBV7-6 and TRBJ2-1, with 8 bases aligning to TRBD2. Trimming took 5 bases from V and 2 from J; bases not matched to a gene: 14. Germline lookup yields CDR1 SGHVS and CDR2 FNYEAQ. The CDR3 has 18 residues. CDR3 sequence: CASSPEVGLAGPYNEQFF. The CDR3 nucleotides are TGTGCCAGCAGCCCCGAAGTGGGGCTAGCGGGTCCCTACAATGAGCAGTTCTTC.

The chain uses TRBV13 and TRBJ2-3, with 10 bases lining up with TRBD2. J gave up 4 bases and V 1 base, and 8 bases lay outside the gene matches. The CDR3 consists of 17 residues. Germline V gene data show CDR1 as PRHDT and CDR2 as FYEKMQ (reference sequence). CDR3: CASSLVASGSTSDTQYF. In DNA, the CDR3 is TGTGCCAGCAGCTTAGTCGCTAGCGGGAGCACGTCAGATACGCAGTATTTT.

The CDR3 spells CASSPGQGTEAFF. CDR3 nucleotide sequence: TGTGCCAGCAGTCCGGGACAGGGCACTGAAGCTTTCTTT. The V call is TRBV2, the J call TRBJ1-1; 9 bases fit TRBD1. The CDR3 length is 13 residues. With 5 bases clipped from V and 4 bases from J, the junction kept 2 bases outside the gene matches. CDR1 and CDR2 (germline): SNHLY, FYNNEI.

The rearrangement uses TRBV18 and TRBJ2-7, with 7 bases matching TRBD1. Trimming removed 7 bases from V and 8 bases from J; junction bases left unmatched: 5. Germline CDR1 reads KGHSH; CDR2 reads LQKENI. This CDR3 comprises 11 residues. CDR3 loop: CASFDREQQYF. The CDR3 bases are TGTGCCAGCTTTGACAGGGAACAGCAGTACTTC.

The genes are TRBV2 and TRBJ2-3; the match to TRBD2 covers 12 bases. This CDR3 region has 16 residues. Trimming removed 3 bases from V and 2 bases from J; junction bases left unmatched: 3. CDR1 is SNHLY, CDR2 FYNNEI, per germline. DNA for the CDR3: TGTGCCAGCAGTGAGGGGACTAGCGGGCCCACAGATACGCAGTATTTT. It is translated as CASSEGTSGPTDTQYF.

The V gene is TRBV28, the J gene TRBJ2-2; 8 nucleotides agree with TRBD2. Germline V CDR1 and CDR2: MDHEN, SYDVKM. The junction had 15 bases not matched to a gene; V was cut back by 6 bases and J by 6 bases. The CDR3 covers 17 residues. The CDR3 region is CASSIIYGTRGSGELFF. For the CDR3, the DNA is TGTGCCAGCAGCATCATTTACGGGACTAGAGGGTCCGGGGAGCTGTTTTTT.

This sequence joins TRBV4-2 and TRBJ2-1, with a weak D call TRBD2 (6 bases). V lost 3 bases to trimming and J lost 5 bases, with 11 bases between them. This CDR3 has 14 residues. Germline V lookup: CDR1 LGHNA, CDR2 YNFKEQ. CDR3 protein: CASSQVGGDNEQFF. Here the CDR3 DNA reads TGTGCCAGCAGCCAGGTCGGGGGTGACAATGAGCAGTTCTTC.

The chain is built from TRBV29-1 and TRBJ2-7, with TRBD2 matching over 9 bases. Germline-derived CDR1 and CDR2 are SQVTM and ANQGSEA. The CDR3 has 13 amino acids. V shed 8 bases and J 5 bases; nucleotides not matched to a gene: 10. The CDR3 loop is CSSRRTSDDEQYF. CDR3 in DNA: TGCAGCTCTCGCCGGACTAGCGACGACGAGCAGTACTTC.

The rearrangement joins TRBV30 to TRBJ2-7; 10 bases are shared with TRBD2. This CDR3 comprises 17 residues. V shed 0 bases, J shed 2 bases, and the junction held 10 bases outside the gene matches. In germline, CDR1 is GTSNPN, CDR2 SVGIG (reference sequence). The CDR3 DNA sequence: TGTGCCTGGAGTGTATCGGCTAGCGGGAGATCTACCTACGAGCAGTACTTC. It yields the protein CAWSVSASGRSTYEQYF.

This clone was recorded once. The chain joins TRBV5-6 to TRBJ2-7; 7 bases are shared with TRBD1. The V gene's germline CDR1 is SGHDT and CDR2 YYEEEE. The CDR3 runs 14 residues. V was pared by 1 base and J by 12 bases, with 13 bases of the junction left unmatched. The CDR3 loop reads CASSLKGALVNLYF. Here the CDR3 DNA reads TGTGCCAGCAGCTTGAAGGGGGCGCTTGTAAACTTGTACTTC.

This sequence joins TRBV7-8 and TRBJ1-1, with D unclear. Germline CDR1 and CDR2: SGHVS and FQNEAQ. The length of the CDR3 is 15 residues. Trimming left V 1 base short and J 2 bases short, with 11 bases between. The CDR3 protein is CASSLGQPGNTEAFF. In DNA, the CDR3 is TGTGCCAGCAGCTTAGGCCAGCCAGGAAACACTGAAGCTTTCTTT.

The chain uses TRBV28 and TRBJ1-3, with a weak D call TRBD1 (6 bases). Germline V lookup: CDR1 MDHEN, CDR2 SYDVKM. The CDR3 runs 15 residues. V was clipped by 2 bases and J by 1 base, with 9 bases between them. The CDR3 loop reads CASSLRGASGNTIYF. The CDR3 region has the DNA TGTGCCAGCAGTTTACGGGGGGCTTCTGGAAACACCATATATTTT.

The chain joins TRBV30 to TRBJ2-7, with D tentatively TRBD1 (5 bases). Trimming left V 3 bases short and J 9 bases short, with 12 bases between. CDR1 is GTSNPN, CDR2 SVGIG, per germline (reference sequence). The CDR3 has 11 residues. Here the CDR3 DNA reads TGTGCCTGGAGCCATAGTCAGGGGCAGTACTTC. As protein: CAWSHSQGQYF.

The V and J genes are TRBV6-6 and TRBJ2-3; no reliable D call. V was shortened by 0 bases and J by 2 bases, with 6 bases between the two germline ends. Germline V CDR1 and CDR2: MNHNY, SVGAGI (reference sequence). The CDR3 sequence is 14 residues long. The CDR3 DNA reads as TGTGCCAGCAGTTACTCGTCTAACACAGATACGCAGTATTTT. It is translated as CASSYSSNTDTQYF.

A single count supports this clone. The J gene is TRBJ2-1, the V gene TRBV19; 8 bases fit TRBD2. Germline values: CDR1 LNHDA, CDR2 SQIVND (reference sequence). The CDR3 extends over 18 amino acids. V lost 1 base and J lost 0; bases outside the gene matches: 8. CDR3 DNA: TGTGCCAGTAGTATAGCCAAGCGGGAGTCGGGCTCCTACAATGAGCAGTTCTTC. Translation: CASSIAKRESGSYNEQFF.

The CDR3 sequence: CASSLSADRAILQPQHF. In nucleotides, the CDR3 is TGTGCCAGCAGTTTATCGGCCGACAGGGCGATATTGCAGCCCCAGCATTTT. V and J are TRBV27 and TRBJ1-5; the match to TRBD1 covers 7 bases. The CDR3 has 17 residues. CDR1 MNHEY and CDR2 SMNVEV come from the germline V gene (reference sequence). V lost 0 bases and J lost 7; bases outside the gene matches: 12.

V is TRBV27 and J is TRBJ1-4; TRBD1 is a possible D gene (5 bases). Germline CDR1 is MNHEY and CDR2 is SMNVEV (reference sequence). V lost 4 bases to trimming and J lost 4 bases, with 7 bases between them. The CDR3 sequence is 13 residues long. The CDR3 loop reads CASSWGLNEKLFF. DNA for the CDR3: TGTGCCAGCAGTTGGGGCCTTAATGAAAAACTGTTTTTT.

Worth noting for this clone: Other DNA variants within this sample encode the same CDR3. The chain recombines TRBV5-4 with TRBJ2-7, with 10 bases fitting TRBD1. This CDR3 comprises 14 residues. V lost 0 bases, J lost 4 bases, and 1 base stayed unmatched. CDR1 is SGHNT, CDR2 YYREEE, per germline (reference sequence). The CDR3 coding sequence is TGTGCCAGCAGCTTGGGGGACAGGGGATACGAGCAGTACTTC. It specifies CASSLGDRGYEQYF. Supplemented by reference TRBV5-4 and TRBJ2-7, the full variable domain reads ETGVTQSPTHLIKTRGQQVTLRCSSQSGHNTVSWYQQALGQGPQFIFQYYREEENGRGNFPPRFSGLQFPNYSSELNVNALELDDSALYLCASSLGDRGYEQYFGPGTRLTVT.

The chain carries TRBV6-1 and TRBJ2-5; 13 nucleotides agree with TRBD2. Judging by the DNA end, TRBJ2-7 fits better; the J call may be wrong. The CDR3 covers 15 residues. Germline lookup yields CDR1 MNHNS and CDR2 SASEGT. CDR3 DNA sequence: TGTGCCATCTCGCCCGGGACTAGCGGGAAGAACGAGCAGTACTTC. Protein: CAISPGTSGKNEQYF.

This clone was counted ten times or more. The chain has TRBV18 and TRBJ2-7; 7 bases match TRBD1. V was pared by 6 bases and J by 6 bases, with 14 bases of the junction left unmatched. This CDR3 comprises 15 residues. The V gene's germline CDR1 is KGHSH and CDR2 LQKENI. The CDR3 nucleotides are TGTGCCAGCTCGTCCGGATATAGACAGGGCGCCGAGCAGTACTTC. It specifies CASSSGYRQGAEQYF.